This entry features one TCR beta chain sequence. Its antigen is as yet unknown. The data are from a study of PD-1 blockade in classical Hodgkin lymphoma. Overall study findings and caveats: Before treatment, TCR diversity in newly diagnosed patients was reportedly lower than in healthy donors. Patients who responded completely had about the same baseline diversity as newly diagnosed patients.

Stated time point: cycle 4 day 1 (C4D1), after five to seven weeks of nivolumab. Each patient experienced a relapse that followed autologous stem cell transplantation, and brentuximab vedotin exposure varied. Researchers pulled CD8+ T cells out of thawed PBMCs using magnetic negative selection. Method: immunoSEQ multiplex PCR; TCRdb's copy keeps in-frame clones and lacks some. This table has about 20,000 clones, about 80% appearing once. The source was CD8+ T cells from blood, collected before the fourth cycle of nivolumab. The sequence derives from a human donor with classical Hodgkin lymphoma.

The CDR3 DNA reads as TGTGCCAGCAGCCCGTGGACAGGGGGCATGGAGGAGACCCAGTACTTC. It specifies CASSPWTGGMEETQYF. The V and J genes are TRBV7-2 and TRBJ2-5; 11 bases agree with TRBD1. The CDR3 has 16 amino acids. V was clipped by 5 bases and J by 5 bases; unmatched bases: 10. Germline CDR1 reads SGHTA; CDR2 reads FQGNSA.